These 5 T cell receptor beta chains originate from one sample sequenced in a study of T cells after yellow fever vaccination. TCRdb re-called the 5' RACE reads through MiXCR, storing one row per CDR3 protein. The data contain under 500,000 distinct CDR3 sequences, roughly a sixth of them seen just once; the ten biggest clones take up over 15%. The sample here was PBMCs, taken before the yellow fever booster vaccination. These receptors originate from a man aged 18 to 35 who received the YFV17D yellow fever vaccine.

The rearrangement uses TRBV4-2 and TRBJ2-3; the match to TRBD2 covers 10 bases. The CDR3 runs to 17 residues. Trimming took 3 bases from V and 5 from J; bases not matched to a gene: 11. Germline V CDR1 and CDR2: LGHNA, YNFKEQ. The CDR3 loop is CASSQEPPGLAQDTQYF. DNA for the CDR3: TGTGCCAGCAGCCAGGAACCACCGGGACTAGCGCAAGATACGCAGTATTTT.

In its sample, this clonotype was seen a few times. The V call is TRBV5-1, the J call TRBJ2-3; no clear D. The CDR3 loop spans 14 amino acids. Germline CDR1 and CDR2: SGHRS and YFSETQ. V was pared by 4 bases and J by 0 bases, with 9 bases between. Written as DNA, the CDR3 is TGCGCCAGCAGCACAGTTCGGAGCACAGATACGCAGTATTTT. This gives the protein CASSTVRSTDTQYF.

This clonotype was seen only a few times. The chain recombines TRBV7-9 with TRBJ1-5, with D uncertain. The germline gives CDR1 SEHNR, CDR2 FQNEAQ (reference sequence). Trimming stripped 2 bases from V and 4 bases from J, with 3 bases between. The CDR3 has 12 residues. This CDR3 reads CASSLINQPQHF. In DNA form, the CDR3 reads TGTGCCAGCAGCTTAATAAATCAGCCCCAGCATTTT.

This clonotype was counted between two and nine times. V and J are TRBV24-1 and TRBJ2-1; D uncertain. This CDR3 is 11 amino acids long. V lost 6 bases and J 8 bases, leaving 7 bases between the germline ends. Per the germline V gene, CDR1 is KGHDR and CDR2 is SFDVKD. CDR3 loop: CATSHRDEQFF. In DNA, the CDR3 is TGTGCCACCAGTCACAGAGATGAGCAGTTCTTC.

The V gene is TRBV6-6, the J gene TRBJ2-1, with D tentatively TRBD1 or TRBD2 (6 bases each). V gave up 8 bases and J gave up 6 bases, with 20 bases separating them. The CDR3 spans 15 residues. The germline CDR1 and CDR2 sequences are MNHNY and SVGAGI (reference sequence). In nucleotides, the CDR3 is TGTGCCAGCGGGTCCTGGAGGGGGGACGGCAATGAGCAGTTCTTC. It is translated as CASGSWRGDGNEQFF.